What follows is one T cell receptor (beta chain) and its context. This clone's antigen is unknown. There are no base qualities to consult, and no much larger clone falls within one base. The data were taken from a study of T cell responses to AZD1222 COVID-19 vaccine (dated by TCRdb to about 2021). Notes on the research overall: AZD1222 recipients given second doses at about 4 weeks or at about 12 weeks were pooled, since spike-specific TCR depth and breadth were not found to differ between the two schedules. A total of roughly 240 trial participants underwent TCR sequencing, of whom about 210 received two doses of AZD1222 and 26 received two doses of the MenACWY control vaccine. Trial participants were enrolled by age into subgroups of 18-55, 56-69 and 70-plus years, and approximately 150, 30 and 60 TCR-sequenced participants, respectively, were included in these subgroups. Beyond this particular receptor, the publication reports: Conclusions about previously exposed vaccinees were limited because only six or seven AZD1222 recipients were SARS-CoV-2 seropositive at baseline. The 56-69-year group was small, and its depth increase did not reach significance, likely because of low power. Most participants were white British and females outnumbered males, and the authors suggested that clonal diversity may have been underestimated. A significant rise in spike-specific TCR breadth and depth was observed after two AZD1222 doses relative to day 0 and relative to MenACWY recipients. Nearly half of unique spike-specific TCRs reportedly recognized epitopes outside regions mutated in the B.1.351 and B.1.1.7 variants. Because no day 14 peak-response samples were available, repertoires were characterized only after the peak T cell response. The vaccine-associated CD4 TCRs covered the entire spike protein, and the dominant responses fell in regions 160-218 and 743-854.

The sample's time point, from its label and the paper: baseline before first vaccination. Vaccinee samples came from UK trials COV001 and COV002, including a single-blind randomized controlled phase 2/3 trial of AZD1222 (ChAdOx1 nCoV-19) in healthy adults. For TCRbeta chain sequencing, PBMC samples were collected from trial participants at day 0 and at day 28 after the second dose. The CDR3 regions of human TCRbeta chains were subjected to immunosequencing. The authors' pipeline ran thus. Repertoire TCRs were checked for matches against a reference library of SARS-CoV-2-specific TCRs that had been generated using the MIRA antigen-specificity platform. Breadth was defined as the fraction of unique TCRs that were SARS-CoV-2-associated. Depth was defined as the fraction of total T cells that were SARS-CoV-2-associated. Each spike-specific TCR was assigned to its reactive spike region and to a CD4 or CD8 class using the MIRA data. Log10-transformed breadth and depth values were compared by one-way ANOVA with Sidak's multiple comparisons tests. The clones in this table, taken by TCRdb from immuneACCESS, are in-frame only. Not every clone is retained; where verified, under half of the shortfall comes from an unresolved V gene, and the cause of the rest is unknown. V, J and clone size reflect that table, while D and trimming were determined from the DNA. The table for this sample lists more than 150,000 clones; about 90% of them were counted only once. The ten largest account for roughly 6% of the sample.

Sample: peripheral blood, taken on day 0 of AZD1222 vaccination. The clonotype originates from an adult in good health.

The bases read TGTGCCATCAGCAAGGACAGGGCCTACGAGCAGTACTTC. This codes for CAISKDRAYEQYF. The chain was built from TRBV10-3 and TRBJ2-7, with 8 junctional bases fitting TRBD1. Spanning cysteine to phenylalanine, the CDR3 consists of 13 amino acids. CDR3 DNA is the only sequence kept; it has 39 bases, read in frame from the first base. V loses 6 bases at its end and J loses 2 bases; junction bases beyond the gene matches: 3. CDR1 and CDR2 are drawn from the germline V gene: ENHRY, SYGVKD.